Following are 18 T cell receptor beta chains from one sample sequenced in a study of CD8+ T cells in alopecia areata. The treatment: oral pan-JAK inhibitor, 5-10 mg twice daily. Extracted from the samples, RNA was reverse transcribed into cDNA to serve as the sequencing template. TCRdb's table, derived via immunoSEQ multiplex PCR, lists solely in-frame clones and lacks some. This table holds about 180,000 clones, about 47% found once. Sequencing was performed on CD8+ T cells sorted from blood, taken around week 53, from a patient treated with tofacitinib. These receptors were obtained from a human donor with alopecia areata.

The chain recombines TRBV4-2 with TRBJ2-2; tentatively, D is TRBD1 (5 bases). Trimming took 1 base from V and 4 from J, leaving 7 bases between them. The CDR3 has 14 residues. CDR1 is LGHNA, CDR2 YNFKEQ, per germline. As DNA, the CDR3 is TGTGCCAGCAGCCAAGTAGGGGCCACCGGGGAGCTGTTTTTT. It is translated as CASSQVGATGELFF.

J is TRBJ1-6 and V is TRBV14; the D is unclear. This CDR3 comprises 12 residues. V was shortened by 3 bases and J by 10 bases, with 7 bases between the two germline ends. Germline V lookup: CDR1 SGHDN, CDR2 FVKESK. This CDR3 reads CASSHLGSPLHF. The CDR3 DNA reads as TGTGCCAGCAGCCACTTAGGGTCACCCCTCCACTTT.

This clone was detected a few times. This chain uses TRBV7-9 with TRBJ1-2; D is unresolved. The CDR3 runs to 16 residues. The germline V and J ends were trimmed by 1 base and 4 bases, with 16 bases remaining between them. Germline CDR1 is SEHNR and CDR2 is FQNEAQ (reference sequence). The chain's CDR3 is CASSLEASFPLYGYTF. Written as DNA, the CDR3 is TGTGCCAGCAGCTTAGAGGCCTCCTTCCCTCTCTATGGCTACACCTTC.

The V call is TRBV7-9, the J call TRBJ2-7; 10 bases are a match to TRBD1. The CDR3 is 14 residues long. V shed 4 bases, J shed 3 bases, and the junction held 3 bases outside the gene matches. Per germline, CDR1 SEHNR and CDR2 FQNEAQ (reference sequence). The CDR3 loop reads CASSSGQGVYEQYF. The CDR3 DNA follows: TGTGCCAGCAGCTCAGGACAGGGGGTCTACGAGCAGTACTTC.

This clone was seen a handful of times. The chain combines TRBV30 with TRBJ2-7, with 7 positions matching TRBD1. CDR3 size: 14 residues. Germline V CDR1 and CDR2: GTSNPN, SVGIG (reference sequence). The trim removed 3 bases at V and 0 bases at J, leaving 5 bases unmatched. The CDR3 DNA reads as TGTGCCTGGAGACCGGGACAGAGCTCCTACGAGCAGTACTTC. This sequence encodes CAWRPGQSSYEQYF.

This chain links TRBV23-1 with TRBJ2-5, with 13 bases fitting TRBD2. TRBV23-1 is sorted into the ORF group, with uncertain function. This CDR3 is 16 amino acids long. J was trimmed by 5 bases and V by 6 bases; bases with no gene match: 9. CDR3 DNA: TGCGCCAGCAGCCGGACTAGCGGGGGCCTCGTGGAGACCCAGTACTTC. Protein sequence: CASSRTSGGLVETQYF.

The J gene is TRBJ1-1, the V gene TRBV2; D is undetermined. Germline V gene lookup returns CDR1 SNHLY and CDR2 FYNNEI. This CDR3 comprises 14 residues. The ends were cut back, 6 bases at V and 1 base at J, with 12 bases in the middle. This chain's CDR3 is CASRLRHENTEAFF. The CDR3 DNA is TGTGCCAGCAGACTAAGACACGAGAACACTGAAGCTTTCTTT.

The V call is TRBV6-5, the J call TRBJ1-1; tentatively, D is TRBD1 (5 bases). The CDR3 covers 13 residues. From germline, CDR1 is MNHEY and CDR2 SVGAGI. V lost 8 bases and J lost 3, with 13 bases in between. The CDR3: CASSQGAHTEAFF. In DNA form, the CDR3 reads TGTGCCAGCTCCCAGGGAGCTCACACTGAAGCTTTCTTT.

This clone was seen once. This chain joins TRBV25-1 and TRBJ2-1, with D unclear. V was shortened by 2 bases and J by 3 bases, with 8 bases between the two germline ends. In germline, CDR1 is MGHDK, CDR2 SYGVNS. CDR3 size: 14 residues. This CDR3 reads CASSEISSYNEQFF. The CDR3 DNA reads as TGTGCCAGCAGTGAAATAAGCAGCTACAATGAGCAGTTCTTC.

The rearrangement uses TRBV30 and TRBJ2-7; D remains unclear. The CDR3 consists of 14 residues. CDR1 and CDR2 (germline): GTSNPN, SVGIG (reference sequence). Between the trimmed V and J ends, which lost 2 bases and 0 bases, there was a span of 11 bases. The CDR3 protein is CAWSQTLSSYEQYF. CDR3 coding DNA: TGTGCCTGGAGTCAGACGCTGAGCTCCTACGAGCAGTACTTC.

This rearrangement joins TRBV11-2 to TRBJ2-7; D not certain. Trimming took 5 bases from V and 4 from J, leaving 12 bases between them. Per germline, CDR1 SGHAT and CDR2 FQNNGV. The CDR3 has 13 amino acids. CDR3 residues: CASSPFLVYEQYF. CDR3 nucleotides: TGTGCCAGCAGCCCATTCCTCGTTTACGAGCAGTACTTC.

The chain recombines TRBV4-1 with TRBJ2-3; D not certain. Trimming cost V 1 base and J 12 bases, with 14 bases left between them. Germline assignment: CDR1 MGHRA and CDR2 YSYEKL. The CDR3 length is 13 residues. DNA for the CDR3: TGCGCCAGCAGCCAAGCTCCAGCCCCTTCCCAGTATTTT. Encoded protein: CASSQAPAPSQYF.

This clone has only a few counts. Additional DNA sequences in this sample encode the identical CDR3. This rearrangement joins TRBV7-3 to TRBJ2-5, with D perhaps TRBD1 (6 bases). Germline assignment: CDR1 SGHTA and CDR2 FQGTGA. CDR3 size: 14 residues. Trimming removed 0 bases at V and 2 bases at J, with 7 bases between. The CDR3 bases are TGTGCCAGCAGCTTAACAGGGGGACAAGAGACCCAGTACTTC. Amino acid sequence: CASSLTGGQETQYF.

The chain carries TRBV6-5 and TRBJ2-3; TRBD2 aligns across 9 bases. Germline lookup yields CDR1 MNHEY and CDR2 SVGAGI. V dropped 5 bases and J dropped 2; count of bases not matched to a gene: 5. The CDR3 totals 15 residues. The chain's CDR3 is CASSLSGGPTDTQYF. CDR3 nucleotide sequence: TGTGCCAGCAGTCTTAGCGGGGGCCCCACAGATACGCAGTATTTT.

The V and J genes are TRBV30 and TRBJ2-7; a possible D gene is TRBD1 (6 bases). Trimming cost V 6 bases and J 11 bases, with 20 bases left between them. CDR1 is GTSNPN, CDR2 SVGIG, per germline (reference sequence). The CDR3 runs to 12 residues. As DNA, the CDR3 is TGTGCCTGTAACCCACAGGGAGTTGAGGAGTACTTC. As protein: CACNPQGVEEYF.

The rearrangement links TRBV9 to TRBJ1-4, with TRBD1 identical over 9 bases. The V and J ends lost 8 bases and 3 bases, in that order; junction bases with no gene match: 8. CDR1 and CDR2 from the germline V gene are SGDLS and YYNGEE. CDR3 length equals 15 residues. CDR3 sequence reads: CASGTGNIANEKLFF. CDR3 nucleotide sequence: TGTGCCAGTGGGACAGGGAACATAGCTAATGAAAAACTGTTTTTT.

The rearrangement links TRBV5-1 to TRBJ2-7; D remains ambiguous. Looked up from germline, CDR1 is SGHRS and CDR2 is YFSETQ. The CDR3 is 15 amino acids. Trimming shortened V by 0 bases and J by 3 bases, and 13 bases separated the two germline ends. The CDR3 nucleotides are TGCGCCAGCAGCTTGGGAGACAACTACCTCTACGAGCAGTACTTC. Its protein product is CASSLGDNYLYEQYF. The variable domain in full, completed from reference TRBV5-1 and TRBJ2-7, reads KAGVTQTPRYLIKTRGQQVTLSCSPISGHRSVSWYQQTPGQGLQFLFEYFSETQRNKGNFPGRFSGRQFSNSRSEMNVSTLELGDSALYLCASSLGDNYLYEQYFGPGTRLTVT.

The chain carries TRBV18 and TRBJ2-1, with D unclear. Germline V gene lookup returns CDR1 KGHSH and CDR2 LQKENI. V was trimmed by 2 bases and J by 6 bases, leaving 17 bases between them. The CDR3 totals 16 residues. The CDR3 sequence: CASSPGVLSRSNEQFF. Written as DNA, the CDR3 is TGTGCCAGCTCACCAGGAGTTCTGTCGCGAAGCAATGAGCAGTTCTTC.